This entry concerns a single T cell receptor (beta chain). Its specificity is unknown. These data are taken from a study of T-cell memory formation after mild COVID-19. Study-level results: Chiefly within CM and EM were the contracting CD4+ clones; CD8+ ones were within EMRA.

Deletions cut 5 bases from V and 5 bases from J, with 21 bases between. CDR3 length: 16 amino acids. Germline-derived CDR1 and CDR2 are LGHDT and YNNKEL (reference sequence). TCRdb analysed the 5' RACE reads with MiXCR anew, one entry per CDR3 protein. The data show roughly 120,000 distinct CDR3 sequences, approximately 15% seen once. Sequenced input: PBMCs or a T cell subset sorted from them (not recorded which). This sequence joins TRBV3-1 and TRBJ2-5; the D gene is possibly TRBD2 (6 bases). The clonotype originates from an adult woman who had mild COVID-19 (a few samples of this study predate the infection). Cell type and time point are not known. The CDR3 sequence is CASSAPGGNPIETQYF. The CDR3 DNA reads TGTGCCAGCAGCGCCCCGGGCGGGAACCCGATCGAGACCCAGTACTTC.